The TCR beta chain under discussion was sequenced for a study of control samples from healthy donors and cancer patients. CDR3 length: 13 residues. The V and J ends lost 7 bases and 0 bases respectively, with 9 bases between them. Germline V gene lookup returns CDR1 MNHEY and CDR2 SVGAGI. Sequenced by immunoSEQ multiplex PCR; TCRdb stores in-frame clones only, minus some. Of approximately 120,000 clones detected, 90% appear once; the ten largest clones hold 4% to 4.5%. V is TRBV6-5 and J is TRBJ2-5, with a weak D call TRBD2 (6 bases). The source of this sequence is a human donor in good health. The donor label of this sample is uncertain. Sample: blood. CDR3 sequence (DNA): TGTGCCAGCACTGGGGGGAACCAAGAGACCCAGTACTTC. As protein: CASTGGNQETQYF.